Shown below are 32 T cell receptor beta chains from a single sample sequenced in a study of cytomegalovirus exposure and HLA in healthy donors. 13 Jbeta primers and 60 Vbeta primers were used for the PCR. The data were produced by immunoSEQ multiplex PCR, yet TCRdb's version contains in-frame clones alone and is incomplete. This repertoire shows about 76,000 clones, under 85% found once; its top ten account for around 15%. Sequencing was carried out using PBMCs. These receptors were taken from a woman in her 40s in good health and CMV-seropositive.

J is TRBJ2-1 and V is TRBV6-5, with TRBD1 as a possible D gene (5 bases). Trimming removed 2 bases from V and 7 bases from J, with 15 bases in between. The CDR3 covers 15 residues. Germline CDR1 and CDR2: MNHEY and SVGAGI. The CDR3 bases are TGTGCCAGCAGTTACGGCAGGGTTAAGAGGAATGAGCAGTTCTTC. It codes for CASSYGRVKRNEQFF.

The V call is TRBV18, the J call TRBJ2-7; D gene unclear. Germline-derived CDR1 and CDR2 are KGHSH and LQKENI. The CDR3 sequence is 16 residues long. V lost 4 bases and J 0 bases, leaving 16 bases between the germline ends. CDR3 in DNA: TGTGCCAGCTCACGATCCACACTTTCTAGCTCCTACGAGCAGTACTTC. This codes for CASSRSTLSSSYEQYF.

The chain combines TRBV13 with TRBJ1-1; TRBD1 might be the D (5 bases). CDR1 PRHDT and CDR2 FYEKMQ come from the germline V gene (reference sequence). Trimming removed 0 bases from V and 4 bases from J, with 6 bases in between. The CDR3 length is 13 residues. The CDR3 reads CASSLGRATEAFF. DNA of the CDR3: TGTGCCAGCAGCTTAGGCAGGGCCACTGAAGCTTTCTTT.

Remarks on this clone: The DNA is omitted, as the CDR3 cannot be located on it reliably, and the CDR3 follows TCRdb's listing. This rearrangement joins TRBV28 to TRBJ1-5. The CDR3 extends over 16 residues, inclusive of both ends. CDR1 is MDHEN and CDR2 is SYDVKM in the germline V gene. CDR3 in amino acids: CASSSSRAYSNQPQHF.

The CDR3 sequence: CTSSRRTTISTDTQYF. CDR3 nucleotides: TGCACCAGCAGCCGCCGGACTACCATTTCCACAGATACGCAGTATTTT. The chain uses TRBV1 and TRBJ2-3; the table's D call, TRBD2, has no DNA check behind it. TRBV1 is marked as a pseudogene. CDR3 length: 16 amino acids.

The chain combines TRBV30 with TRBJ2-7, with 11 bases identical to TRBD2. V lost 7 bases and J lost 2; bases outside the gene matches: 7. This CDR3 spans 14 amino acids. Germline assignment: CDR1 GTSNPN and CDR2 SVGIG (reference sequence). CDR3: CALKLAGGPYEQYF. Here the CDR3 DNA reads TGTGCCTTGAAGCTAGCGGGGGGCCCCTACGAGCAGTACTTC.

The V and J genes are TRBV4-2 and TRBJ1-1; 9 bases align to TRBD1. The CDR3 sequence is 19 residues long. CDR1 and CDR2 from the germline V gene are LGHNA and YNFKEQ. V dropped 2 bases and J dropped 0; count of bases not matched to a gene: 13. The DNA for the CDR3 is TGTGCCAGCAGCCAAAACCCAGCGGTATGGGACAGGGTGAACACTGAAGCTTTCTTT. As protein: CASSQNPAVWDRVNTEAFF.

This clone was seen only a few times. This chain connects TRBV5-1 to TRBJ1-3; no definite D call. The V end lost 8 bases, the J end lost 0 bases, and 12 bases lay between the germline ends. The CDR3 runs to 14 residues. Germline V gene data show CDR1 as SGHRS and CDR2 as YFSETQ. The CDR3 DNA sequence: TGCGCCAGTAGGGCGGGTGTCTCTGGAAACACCATATATTTT. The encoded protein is CASRAGVSGNTIYF.

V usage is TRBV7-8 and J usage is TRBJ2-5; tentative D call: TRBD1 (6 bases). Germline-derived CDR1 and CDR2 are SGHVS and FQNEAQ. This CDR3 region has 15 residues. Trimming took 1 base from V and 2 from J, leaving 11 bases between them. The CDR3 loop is CASSLDRQEQETQYF. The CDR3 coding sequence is TGTGCCAGCAGCTTAGACCGACAGGAACAAGAGACCCAGTACTTC.

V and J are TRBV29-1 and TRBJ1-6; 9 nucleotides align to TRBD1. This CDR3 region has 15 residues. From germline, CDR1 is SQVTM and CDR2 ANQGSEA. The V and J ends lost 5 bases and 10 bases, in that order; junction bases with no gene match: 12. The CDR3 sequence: CSVSASGTGNSPLHF. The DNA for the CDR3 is TGCAGCGTTTCAGCTTCCGGGACAGGGAACTCACCCCTCCACTTT.

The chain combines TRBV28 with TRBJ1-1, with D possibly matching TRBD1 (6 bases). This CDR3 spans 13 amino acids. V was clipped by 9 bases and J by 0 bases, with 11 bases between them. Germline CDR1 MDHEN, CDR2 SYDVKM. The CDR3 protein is CASPDRLNTEAFF. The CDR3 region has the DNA TGTGCCAGTCCGGACAGACTGAACACTGAAGCTTTCTTT.

The CDR3 region has the DNA TGCGCCAGCACCGGGAGCACAGATACGCAGTATTTT. Protein product: CASTGSTDTQYF. This chain connects TRBV5-1 to TRBJ2-3; no definite D call. The germline V gene has CDR1 SGHRS and CDR2 YFSETQ. The germline V and J ends were trimmed by 6 bases and 0 bases, with 5 bases remaining between them. The CDR3 sequence is 12 residues long.

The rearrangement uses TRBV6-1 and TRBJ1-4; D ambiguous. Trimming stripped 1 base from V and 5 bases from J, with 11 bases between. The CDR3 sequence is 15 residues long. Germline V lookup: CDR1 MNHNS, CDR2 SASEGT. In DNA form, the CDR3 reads TGTGCCAGCAGTGAAGAAGGGAGGCGGAATGAAAAACTGTTTTTT. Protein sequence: CASSEEGRRNEKLFF.

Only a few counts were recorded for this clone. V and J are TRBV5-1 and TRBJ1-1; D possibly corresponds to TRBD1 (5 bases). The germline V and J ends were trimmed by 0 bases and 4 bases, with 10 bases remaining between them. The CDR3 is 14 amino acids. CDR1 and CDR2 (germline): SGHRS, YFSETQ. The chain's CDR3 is CASSLADSGTEAFF. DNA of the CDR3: TGCGCCAGCAGCTTGGCCGACAGTGGCACTGAAGCTTTCTTT.

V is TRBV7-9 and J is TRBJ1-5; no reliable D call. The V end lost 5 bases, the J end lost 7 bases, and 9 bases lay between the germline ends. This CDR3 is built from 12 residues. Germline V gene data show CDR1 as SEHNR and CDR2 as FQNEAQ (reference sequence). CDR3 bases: TGTGCCAGCAGCCCTGGAGGGCAGCCCCAGCATTTT. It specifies CASSPGGQPQHF.

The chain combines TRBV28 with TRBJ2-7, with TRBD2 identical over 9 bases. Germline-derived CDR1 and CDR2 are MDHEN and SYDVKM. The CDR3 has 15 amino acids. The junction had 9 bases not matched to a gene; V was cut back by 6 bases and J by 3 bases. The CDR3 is CASSPSLAGFYEQYF. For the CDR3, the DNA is TGTGCCAGCAGCCCGAGTCTAGCGGGATTCTACGAGCAGTACTTC.

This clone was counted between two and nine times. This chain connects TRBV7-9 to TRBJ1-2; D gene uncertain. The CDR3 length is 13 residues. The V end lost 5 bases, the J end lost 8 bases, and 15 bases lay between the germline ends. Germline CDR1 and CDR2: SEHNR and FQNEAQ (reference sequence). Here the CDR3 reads CASSPPVRRGYTF. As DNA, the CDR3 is TGTGCCAGCAGCCCCCCCGTGCGAAGAGGCTACACCTTC. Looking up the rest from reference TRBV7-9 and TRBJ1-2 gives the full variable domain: DTGVSQNPRHKITKRGQNVTFRCDPISEHNRLYWYRQTLGQGPEFLTYFQNEAQLEKSRLLSDRFSAERPKGSFSTLEIQRTEQGDSAMYLCASSPPVRRGYTFGSGTRLTVV.

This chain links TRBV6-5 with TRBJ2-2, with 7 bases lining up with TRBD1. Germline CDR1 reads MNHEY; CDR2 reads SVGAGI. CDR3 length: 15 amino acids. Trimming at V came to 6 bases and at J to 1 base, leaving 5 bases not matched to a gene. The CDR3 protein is CASRRQGENTGELFF. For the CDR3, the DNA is TGTGCCAGCAGAAGACAGGGTGAGAACACCGGGGAGCTGTTTTTT.

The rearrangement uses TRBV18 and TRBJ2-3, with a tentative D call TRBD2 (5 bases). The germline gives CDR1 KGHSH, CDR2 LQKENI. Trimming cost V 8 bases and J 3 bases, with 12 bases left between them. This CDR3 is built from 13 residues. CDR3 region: CASPSRRTDTQYF. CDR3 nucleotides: TGTGCCAGCCCCTCAAGGAGGACAGATACGCAGTATTTT.

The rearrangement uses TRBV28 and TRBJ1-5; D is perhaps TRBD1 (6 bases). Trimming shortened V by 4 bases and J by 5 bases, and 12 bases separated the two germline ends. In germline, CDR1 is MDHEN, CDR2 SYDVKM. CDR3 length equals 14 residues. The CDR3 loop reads CASSSRTDYQPQHF. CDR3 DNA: TGTGCCAGCAGTTCCCGGACAGACTATCAGCCCCAGCATTTT.

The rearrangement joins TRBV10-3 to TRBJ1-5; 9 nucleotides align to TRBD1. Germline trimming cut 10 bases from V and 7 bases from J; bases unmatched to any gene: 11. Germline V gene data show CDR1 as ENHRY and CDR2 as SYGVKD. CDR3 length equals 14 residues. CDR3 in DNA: TGTGCCACAAGCCGGGACAGGGAGGTACAGCCCCAGCATTTT. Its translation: CATSRDREVQPQHF.

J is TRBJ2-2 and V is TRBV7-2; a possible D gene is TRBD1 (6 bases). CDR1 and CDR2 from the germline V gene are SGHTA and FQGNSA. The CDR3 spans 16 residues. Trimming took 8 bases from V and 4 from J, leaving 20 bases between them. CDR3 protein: CASSWRGRGGTGELFF. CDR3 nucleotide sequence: TGTGCCAGCTCATGGCGAGGGAGAGGGGGCACCGGGGAGCTGTTTTTT.

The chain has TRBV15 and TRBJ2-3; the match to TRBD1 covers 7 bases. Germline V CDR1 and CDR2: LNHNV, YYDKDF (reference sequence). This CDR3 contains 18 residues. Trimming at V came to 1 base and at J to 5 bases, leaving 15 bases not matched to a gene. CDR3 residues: CATSRAPLLQGIRDTQYF. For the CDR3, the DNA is TGTGCCACCAGCAGAGCCCCCCTATTACAGGGGATAAGAGATACGCAGTATTTT.

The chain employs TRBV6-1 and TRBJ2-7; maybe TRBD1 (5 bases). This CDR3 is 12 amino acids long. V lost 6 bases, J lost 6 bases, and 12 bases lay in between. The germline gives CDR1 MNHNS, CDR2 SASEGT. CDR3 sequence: CASSTGRSEQYF. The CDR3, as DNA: TGTGCCAGCAGCACAGGCCGGAGCGAGCAGTACTTC.

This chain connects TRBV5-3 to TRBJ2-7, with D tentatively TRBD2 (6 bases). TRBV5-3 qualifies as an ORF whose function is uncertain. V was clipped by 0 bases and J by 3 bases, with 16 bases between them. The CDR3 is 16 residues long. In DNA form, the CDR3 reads TGTGCCAGAAGCTTGGATCTGGGAGGCAGGTTCTACGAGCAGTACTTC. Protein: CARSLDLGGRFYEQYF.

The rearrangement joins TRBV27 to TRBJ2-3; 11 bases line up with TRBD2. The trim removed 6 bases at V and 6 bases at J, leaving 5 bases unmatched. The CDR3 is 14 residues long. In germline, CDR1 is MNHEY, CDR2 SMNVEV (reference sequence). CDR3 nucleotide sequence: TGTGCCAGCAGCTCTAGCGGGGGGTTGGATACGCAGTATTTT. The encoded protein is CASSSSGGLDTQYF.

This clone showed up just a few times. The CDR3 DNA follows: TGTGCCAGCAGTCTGGGGGGGACAGGTACCTACGAGCAGTACTTC. This encodes CASSLGGTGTYEQYF. The rearrangement links TRBV6-5 to TRBJ2-5; perhaps TRBD1 as D (8 bases). The J call may be in error: the DNA end matches TRBJ2-7 better. In germline, CDR1 is MNHEY, CDR2 SVGAGI. This CDR3 contains 15 residues.

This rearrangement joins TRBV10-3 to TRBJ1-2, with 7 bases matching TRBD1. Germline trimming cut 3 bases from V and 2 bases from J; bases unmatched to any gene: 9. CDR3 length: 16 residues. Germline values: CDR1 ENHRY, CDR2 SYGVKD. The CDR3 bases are TGTGCCATCAGTGACCCTTCGGGACAGCCGAACTATGGCTACACCTTC. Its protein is CAISDPSGQPNYGYTF.

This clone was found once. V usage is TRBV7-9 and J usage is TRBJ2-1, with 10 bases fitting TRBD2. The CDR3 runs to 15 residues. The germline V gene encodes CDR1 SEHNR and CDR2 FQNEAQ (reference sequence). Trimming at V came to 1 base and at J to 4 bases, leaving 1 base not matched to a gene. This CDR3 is CASSLVAGGYNEQFF. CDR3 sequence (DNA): TGTGCCAGCAGCTTAGTAGCGGGGGGATACAATGAGCAGTTCTTC. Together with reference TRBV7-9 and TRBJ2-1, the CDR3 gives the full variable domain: DTGVSQNPRHKITKRGQNVTFRCDPISEHNRLYWYRQTLGQGPEFLTYFQNEAQLEKSRLLSDRFSAERPKGSFSTLEIQRTEQGDSAMYLCASSLVAGGYNEQFFGPGTRLTVL.

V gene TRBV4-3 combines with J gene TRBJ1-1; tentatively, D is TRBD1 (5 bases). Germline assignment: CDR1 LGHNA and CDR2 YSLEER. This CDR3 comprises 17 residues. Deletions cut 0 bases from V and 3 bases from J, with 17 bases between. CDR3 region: CASSQDRAGDAYTEAFF. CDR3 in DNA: TGCGCCAGCAGCCAAGATCGGGCGGGGGATGCGTACACTGAAGCTTTCTTT.

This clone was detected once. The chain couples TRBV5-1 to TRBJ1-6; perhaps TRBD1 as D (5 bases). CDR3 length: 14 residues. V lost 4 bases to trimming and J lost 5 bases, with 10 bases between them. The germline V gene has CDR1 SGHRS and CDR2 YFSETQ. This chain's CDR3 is CASSPTENNSPLHF. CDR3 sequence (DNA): TGCGCCAGCAGCCCGACAGAAAATAATTCACCCCTCCACTTT.

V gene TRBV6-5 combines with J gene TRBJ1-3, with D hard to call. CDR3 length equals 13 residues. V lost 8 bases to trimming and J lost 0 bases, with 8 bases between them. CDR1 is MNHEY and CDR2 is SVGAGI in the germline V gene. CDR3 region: CASQRVSGNTIYF. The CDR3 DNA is TGTGCCAGCCAACGGGTCTCTGGAAACACCATATATTTT.